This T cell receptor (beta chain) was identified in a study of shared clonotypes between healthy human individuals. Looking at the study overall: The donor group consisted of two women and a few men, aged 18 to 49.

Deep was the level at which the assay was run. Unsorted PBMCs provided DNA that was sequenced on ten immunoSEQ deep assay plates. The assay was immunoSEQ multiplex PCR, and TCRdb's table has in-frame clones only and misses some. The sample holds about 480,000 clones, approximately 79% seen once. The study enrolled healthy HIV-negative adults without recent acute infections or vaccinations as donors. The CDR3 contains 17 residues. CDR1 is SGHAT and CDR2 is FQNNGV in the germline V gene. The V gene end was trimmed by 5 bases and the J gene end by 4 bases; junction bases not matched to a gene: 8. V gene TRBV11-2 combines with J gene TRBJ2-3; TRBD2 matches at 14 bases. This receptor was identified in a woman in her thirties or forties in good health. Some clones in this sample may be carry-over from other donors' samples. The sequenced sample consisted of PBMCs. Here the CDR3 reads CASSHRTSGRNADTQYF. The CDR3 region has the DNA TGTGCCAGCAGCCATCGGACTAGCGGGAGGAACGCAGATACGCAGTATTTT. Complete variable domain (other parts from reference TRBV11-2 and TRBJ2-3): EAGVAQSPRYKIIEKRQSVAFWCNPISGHATLYWYQQILGQGPKLLIQFQNNGVVDDSQLPKDRFSAERLKGVDSTLKIQPAKLEDSAVYLCASSHRTSGRNADTQYFGPGTRLTVL.